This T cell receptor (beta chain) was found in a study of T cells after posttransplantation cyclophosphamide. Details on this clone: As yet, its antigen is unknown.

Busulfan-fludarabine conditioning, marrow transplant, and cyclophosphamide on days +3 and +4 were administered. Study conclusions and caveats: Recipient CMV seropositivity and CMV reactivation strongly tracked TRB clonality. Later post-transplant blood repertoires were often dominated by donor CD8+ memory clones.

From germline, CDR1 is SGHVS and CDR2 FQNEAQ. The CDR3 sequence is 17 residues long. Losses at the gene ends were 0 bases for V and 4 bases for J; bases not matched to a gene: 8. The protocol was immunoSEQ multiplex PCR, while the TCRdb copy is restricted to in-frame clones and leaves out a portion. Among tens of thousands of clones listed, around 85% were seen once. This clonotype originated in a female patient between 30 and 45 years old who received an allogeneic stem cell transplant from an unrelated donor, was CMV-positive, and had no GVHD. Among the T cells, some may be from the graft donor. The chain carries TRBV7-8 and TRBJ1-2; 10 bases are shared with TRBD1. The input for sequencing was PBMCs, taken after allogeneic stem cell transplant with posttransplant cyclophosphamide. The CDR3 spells CASSLAHKGQGFYGYTF. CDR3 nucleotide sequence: TGTGCCAGCAGCTTAGCGCACAAGGGACAGGGGTTCTATGGCTACACCTTC.